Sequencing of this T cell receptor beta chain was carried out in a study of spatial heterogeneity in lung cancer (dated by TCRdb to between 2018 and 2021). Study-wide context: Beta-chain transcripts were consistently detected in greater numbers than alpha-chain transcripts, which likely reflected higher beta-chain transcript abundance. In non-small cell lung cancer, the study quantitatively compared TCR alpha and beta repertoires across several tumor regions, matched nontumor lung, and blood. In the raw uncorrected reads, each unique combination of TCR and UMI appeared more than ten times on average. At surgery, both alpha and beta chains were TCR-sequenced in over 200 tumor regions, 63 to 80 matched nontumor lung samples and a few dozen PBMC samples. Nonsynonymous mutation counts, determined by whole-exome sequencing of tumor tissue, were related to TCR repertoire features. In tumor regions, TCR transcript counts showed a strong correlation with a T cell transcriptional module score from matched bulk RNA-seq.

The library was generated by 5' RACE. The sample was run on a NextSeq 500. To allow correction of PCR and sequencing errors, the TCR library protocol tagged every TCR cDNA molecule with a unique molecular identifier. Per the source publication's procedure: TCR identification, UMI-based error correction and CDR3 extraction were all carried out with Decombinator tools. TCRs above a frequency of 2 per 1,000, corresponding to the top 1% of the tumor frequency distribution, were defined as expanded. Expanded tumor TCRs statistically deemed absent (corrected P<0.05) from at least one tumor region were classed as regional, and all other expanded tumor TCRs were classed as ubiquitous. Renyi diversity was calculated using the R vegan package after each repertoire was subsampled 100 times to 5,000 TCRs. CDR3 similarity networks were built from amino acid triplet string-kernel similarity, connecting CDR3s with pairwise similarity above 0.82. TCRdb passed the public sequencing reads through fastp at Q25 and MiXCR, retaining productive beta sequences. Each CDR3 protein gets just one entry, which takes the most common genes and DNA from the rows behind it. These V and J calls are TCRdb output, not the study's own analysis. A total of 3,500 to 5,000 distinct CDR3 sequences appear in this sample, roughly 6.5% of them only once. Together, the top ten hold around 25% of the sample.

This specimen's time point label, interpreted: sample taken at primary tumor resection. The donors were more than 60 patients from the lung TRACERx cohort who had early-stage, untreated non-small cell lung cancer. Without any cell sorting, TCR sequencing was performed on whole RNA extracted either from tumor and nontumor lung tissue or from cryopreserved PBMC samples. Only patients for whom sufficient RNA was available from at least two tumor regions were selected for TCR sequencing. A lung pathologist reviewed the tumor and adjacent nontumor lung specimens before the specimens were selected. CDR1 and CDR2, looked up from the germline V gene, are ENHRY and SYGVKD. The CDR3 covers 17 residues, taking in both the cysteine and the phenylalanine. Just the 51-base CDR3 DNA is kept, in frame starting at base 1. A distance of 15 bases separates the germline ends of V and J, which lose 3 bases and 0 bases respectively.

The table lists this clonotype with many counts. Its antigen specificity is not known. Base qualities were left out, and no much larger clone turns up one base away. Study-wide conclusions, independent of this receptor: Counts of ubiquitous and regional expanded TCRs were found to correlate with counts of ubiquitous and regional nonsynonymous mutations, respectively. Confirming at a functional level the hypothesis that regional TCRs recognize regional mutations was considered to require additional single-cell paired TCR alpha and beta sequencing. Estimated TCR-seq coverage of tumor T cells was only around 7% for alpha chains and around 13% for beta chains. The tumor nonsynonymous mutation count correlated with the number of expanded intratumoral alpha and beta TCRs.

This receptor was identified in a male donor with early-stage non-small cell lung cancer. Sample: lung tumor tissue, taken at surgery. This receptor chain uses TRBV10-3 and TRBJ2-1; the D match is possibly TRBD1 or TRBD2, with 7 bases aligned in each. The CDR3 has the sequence CAISDSRGGSSYNEQFF. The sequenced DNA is TGTGCCATCAGTGATTCCAGGGGGGGGAGCTCCTACAATGAGCAGTTCTTC.